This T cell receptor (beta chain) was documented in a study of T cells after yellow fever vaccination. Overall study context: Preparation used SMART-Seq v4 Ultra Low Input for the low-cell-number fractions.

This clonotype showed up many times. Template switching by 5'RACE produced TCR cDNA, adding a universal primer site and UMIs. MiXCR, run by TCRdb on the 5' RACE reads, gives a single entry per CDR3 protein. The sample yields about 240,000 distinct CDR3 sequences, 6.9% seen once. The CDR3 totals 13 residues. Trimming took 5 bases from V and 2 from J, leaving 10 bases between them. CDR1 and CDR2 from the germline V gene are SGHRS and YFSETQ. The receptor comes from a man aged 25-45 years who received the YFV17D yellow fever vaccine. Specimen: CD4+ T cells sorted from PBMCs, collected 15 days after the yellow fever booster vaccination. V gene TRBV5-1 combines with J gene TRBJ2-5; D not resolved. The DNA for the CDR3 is TGCGCCAGCAGACCAGCGACACAAGAGACCCAGTACTTC. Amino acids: CASRPATQETQYF.